Listed below are T cell receptor beta chains from one sample, sequenced in a study of human T cells and chemical hapten exposure. TCRdb recomputed calls from the RACE reads with MiXCR, one row per CDR3 protein. This table holds about 71,000 distinct CDR3 sequences, roughly 10% found once. The sequences come from whole blood, collected in connection with sensitization to the hapten diphenylcyclopropenone (DPC). The receptors stem from a woman between 45 and 60 years old with alopecia areata. Some clones in this sample may be carry-over from other donors' samples. Both conserved end residues are part of each CDR3. A D gene is named only where the DNA matches it firmly. The size entry is marked missing in some rows and otherwise reads once, few, many or a size class.

J gene,V gene,CDR3 length,clone size,D gene,CDR3 protein,CDR3 DNA
TRBJ1-3,TRBV12-5,17,many,TRBD1,CASGSTGQLGSGNTIYF,TGTGCTAGTGGTTCAACGGGACAGCTTGGCTCTGGAAACACCATATATTTT
TRBJ2-1,TRBV2,13,-,-,CASSEVELVGGFF,TGTGCCAGCAGTGAAGTTGAGTTGGTGGGCGGGTTCTTC
TRBJ2-1,TRBV18,15,many,-,CASSPPTPVYNEQFF,TGTGCCAGCTCACCCCCAACCCCGGTCTACAATGAGCAGTTCTTC
TRBJ2-5,TRBV29-1,11,many,-,CSAQAQETQYF,TGCAGCGCGCAGGCACAAGAGACCCAGTACTTC
TRBJ2-1,TRBV7-3,9,-,-,CATDNEQFF,TGTGCCACCGACAATGAGCAGTTCTTC
TRBJ1-5,TRBV7-9,14,few,TRBD1,CASSAQGANQPQHF,TGTGCCAGCAGCGCACAGGGGGCAAATCAGCCCCAGCATTTT
TRBJ2-1,TRBV4-3,15,-,-,CASSIGGGVSGEQFF,TGCGCCAGCAGCATTGGCGGGGGCGTCTCGGGTGAGCAGTTCTTC
TRBJ2-3,TRBV7-2,16,few,-,CASSLASGISTDTQYF,TGTGCCAGCAGCTTAGCATCGGGAATTAGCACAGATACGCAGTATTTT
TRBJ2-7,TRBV18,13,many,-,CASSPGGGDEQYF,TGTGCCAGCTCACCAGGCGGGGGCGATGAGCAGTACTTC
TRBJ1-5,TRBV6-1,13,few,TRBD1,CASHRGRGEPQHF,TGTGCCAGCCACAGGGGGCGCGGGGAACCCCAGCATTTT
TRBJ1-4,TRBV28,12,few,-,CASSPFNEKLFF,TGTGCCAGCAGTCCTTTCAATGAAAAACTGTTTTTT
TRBJ2-5,TRBV4-3,16,few,-,CASSQGSGGFQETQYF,TGCGCCAGCAGCCAAGGATCGGGGGGCTTTCAAGAGACCCAGTACTTC
TRBJ1-2,TRBV6-5,13,-,TRBD1,CASRIQGAGGYTF,TGTGCCAGCAGGATACAGGGGGCGGGTGGCTACACCTTC
TRBJ2-5,TRBV18,18,few,-,CASSPFSLTVNRQETQYF,TGTGCCAGCTCACCATTCAGTTTAACGGTCAATCGTCAAGAGACCCAGTACTTC
TRBJ2-2,TRBV29-1,12,-,-,CSVEDGNGELFF,TGCAGCGTTGAAGACGGGAACGGGGAGCTGTTTTTT
TRBJ2-1,TRBV7-9,15,-,TRBD2,CASSPRTSGGNEQFF,TGTGCCAGCAGCCCTAGGACTAGCGGGGGTAATGAGCAGTTCTTC
TRBJ1-2,TRBV6-1,15,many,-,CASSENSRANYGYTF,TGTGCCAGCAGTGAGAACAGCCGAGCTAACTATGGCTACACCTTC
TRBJ2-7,TRBV18,15,many,TRBD2,CASSPGLVSSYEQYF,TGTGCCAGCTCACCCGGACTAGTTAGCTCCTACGAGCAGTACTTC
TRBJ2-7,TRBV6-1,16,-,-,CASSAEPRSGPYEQYF,TGTGCCAGCAGTGCGGAGCCTCGCAGTGGCCCCTACGAGCAGTACTTC
TRBJ2-3,TRBV14,15,-,-,CASSYGTLPSDTQYF,TGTGCCAGCAGCTACGGGACCCTTCCTTCAGATACGCAGTATTTT
TRBJ2-5,TRBV6-2/TRBV6-3,14,many,-,CASSSGTLGETQYF,TGTGCCAGCAGTTCCGGGACCTTGGGGGAGACCCAGTACTTC
TRBJ2-5,TRBV5-1,14,many,-,CASSIQGPEETQYF,TGCGCCAGCTCAATTCAGGGACCCGAAGAGACCCAGTACTTC